The 30 T cell receptor beta chains below come from one sample, sequenced in a study of T cells in Graves' hyperthyroidism and ophthalmopathy. TCR beta CDR3 regions were amplified from RNA. Using the HTBI primer set, a first-round RT-PCR was run on the TCR CDR3. MiXCR, run by TCRdb on the multiplex PCR reads, gives a single entry per CDR3 protein. Counted here are around 180,000 distinct CDR3 sequences, over 15% occurring once; the ten biggest clones make up 25% to 35%. Sequenced sample: blood. These TCRs come from a woman aged 50 to 60 with Graves' hyperthyroidism.

This sequence joins TRBV12-3 or TRBV12-4 and TRBJ2-1; 12 nucleotides match TRBD2. With 5 bases clipped from V and 4 bases from J, the junction kept 3 bases outside the gene matches. The CDR3 is 15 amino acids. The DNA for the CDR3 is TGTGCCAGCAGTACCGGACTAGCGGGGTACAATGAGCAGTTCTTC. This codes for CASSTGLAGYNEQFF.

There are a few counts of this clonotype. CDR3 DNA: TGCAGTGCTCCCTCACGCCCGGGGGGCCAGAAAAAGAGCTCCTACAATGAGCAGTTCTTC. This encodes CSAPSRPGGQKKSSYNEQFF. The chain recombines TRBV20-1 with TRBJ2-1; TRBD2 is a possible D gene (7 bases). From germline, CDR1 is DFQATT and CDR2 SNEGSKA (reference sequence). The CDR3 is made up of 20 amino acids. V was cut by 5 bases and J by 0 bases, with 29 bases left in between.

This clonotype was seen ten or more times. The chain joins TRBV28 to TRBJ1-2; perhaps TRBD1 as D (5 bases). The CDR3 sequence is 14 residues long. Germline CDR1 reads MDHEN; CDR2 reads SYDVKM. V dropped 6 bases and J dropped 4 bases, with 15 bases sitting between them. CDR3 DNA sequence: TGTGCCAGCAGCCCGTTTTGGGGCTTCTATGGCTACACCTTC. Translation: CASSPFWGFYGYTF.

This clonotype was seen ten or more times. The genes are TRBV19 and TRBJ1-1, with a weak D call TRBD1 (5 bases). V lost 2 bases, J lost 3 bases, and 13 bases lay in between. This CDR3 has 15 amino acids. The germline V gene encodes CDR1 LNHDA and CDR2 SQIVND (reference sequence). CDR3 sequence reads: CASSIRPSGDTEAFF. CDR3 coding DNA: TGTGCCAGTAGTATACGACCCTCGGGGGACACTGAAGCTTTCTTT.

This clonotype turned up a few times. This rearrangement joins TRBV7-8 to TRBJ1-6, with 8 bases matching TRBD1. The CDR3 runs to 16 residues. CDR1 is SGHVS and CDR2 is FQNEAQ in the germline V gene. The trim removed 5 bases at V and 1 base at J, leaving 4 bases unmatched. The CDR3 loop reads CASSQGQGSYNSPLHF. CDR3 nucleotide sequence: TGTGCCAGCAGCCAAGGACAGGGATCCTATAATTCACCCCTCCACTTT.

This clonotype was detected a few times. This chain joins TRBV20-1 and TRBJ2-3, with TRBD2 matching over 9 bases. This CDR3 is 17 amino acids long. Germline CDR1 reads DFQATT; CDR2 reads SNEGSKA (reference sequence). Trimming at V came to 0 bases and at J to 2 bases, leaving 9 bases not matched to a gene. The CDR3 bases are TGCAGTGCTAGAGATTGGGGGGCGGGGGGGATCACAGATACGCAGTATTTT. Translation: CSARDWGAGGITDTQYF.

CDR3 DNA: TGTGCCAGCAGCTTGGGTCGGACCCGGGGGCGCACAGATACGCAGTATTTT. It yields the protein CASSLGRTRGRTDTQYF. This chain links TRBV5-6 with TRBJ2-3; D could derive from TRBD1 or TRBD2 (6 bases each). The CDR3 sequence is 17 residues long. Between the trimmed V and J ends, which lost 0 bases and 1 base, there was a span of 15 bases. Germline V lookup: CDR1 SGHDT, CDR2 YYEEEE.

This clonotype was detected ten times or more. This sequence joins TRBV6-2 or TRBV6-3 and TRBJ2-5, with D tentatively TRBD2 (5 bases). CDR1 and CDR2 from the germline V gene are MNHEY and SVGEGT. The V end was cut by 7 bases, the J end by 3 bases, with 9 bases between. CDR3 length: 12 residues. The CDR3 loop reads CASTPGEETQYF. CDR3 coding DNA: TGTGCCAGCACCCCCGGGGAAGAGACCCAGTACTTC.

The sample holds a few counts of this clonotype. The rearrangement joins TRBV5-5 to TRBJ2-5, with a tentative D call TRBD1 (6 bases). CDR1 and CDR2 from the germline V gene are SGHKS and YYEKEE (reference sequence). The CDR3 totals 15 residues. Trimming shortened V by 2 bases and J by 2 bases, and 13 bases separated the two germline ends. In nucleotides, the CDR3 is TGTGCCAGCAGCTTTCGGACAGCCCTACAAGAGACCCAGTACTTC. It encodes CASSFRTALQETQYF.

This clonotype was recorded at least ten times. This chain uses TRBV6-1 with TRBJ1-6; D unclear. The CDR3 sequence is 13 residues long. Germline V gene sequence: CDR1 MNHNS, CDR2 SASEGT. V was trimmed by 8 bases and J by 7 bases, leaving 12 bases between them. The CDR3 bases are TGTGCCAGCCAAAAGGTCAACAATTCACCCCTCCACTTT. It yields the protein CASQKVNNSPLHF.

This clonotype was detected many times. V usage is TRBV7-9 and J usage is TRBJ1-2; D is perhaps TRBD1 (5 bases). CDR1 and CDR2 from the germline V gene are SEHNR and FQNEAQ (reference sequence). The CDR3 is made up of 16 amino acids. Trimming shortened V by 1 base and J by 1 base, and 13 bases separated the two germline ends. CDR3 in DNA: TGTGCCAGCAGCTTAGATGCAGGGAGGGTTAACTATGGCTACACCTTC. It is translated as CASSLDAGRVNYGYTF.

This clonotype came up many times. The chain is built from TRBV7-2 and TRBJ2-5, with 10 bases that match TRBD2. V lost 0 bases to trimming and J lost 6 bases; unmatched junction nucleotides: 7. CDR1 is SGHTA and CDR2 is FQGNSA in the germline V gene. The CDR3 runs 16 residues. The CDR3 protein is CASSLAGAGGAKTQYF. The CDR3 coding sequence is TGTGCCAGCAGCTTAGCGGGAGCGGGGGGGGCCAAGACCCAGTACTTC.

The gene calls are TRBV12-3 or TRBV12-4 and TRBJ2-7, with a possible D match to TRBD2 (5 bases). V was shortened by 3 bases and J by 1 base, with 13 bases between the two germline ends. This CDR3 region has 15 residues. The chain's CDR3 is CASSFGSGGSYEQYF. CDR3 nucleotides: TGTGCCAGCAGTTTCGGTTCGGGCGGGTCCTACGAGCAGTACTTC.

This clonotype was counted ten times or more. The chain has TRBV6-1 and TRBJ1-5; D may be TRBD1 (5 bases). This CDR3 comprises 15 residues. In germline, CDR1 is MNHNS, CDR2 SASEGT. V was pared by 5 bases and J by 1 base, with 12 bases between. For the CDR3, the DNA is TGTGCCAGCAGTCAGACAGCCATGAGCAATCAGCCCCAGCATTTT. This translates into CASSQTAMSNQPQHF.

This clonotype was found many times. CDR3 residues: CASSGGQYTEAFF. The CDR3 DNA reads TGTGCCAGCAGTGGGGGACAGTACACTGAAGCTTTCTTT. The chain joins TRBV2 to TRBJ1-1, with 7 bases matching TRBD1. The CDR3 length is 13 residues. Germline V gives CDR1 SNHLY, CDR2 FYNNEI. With V trimmed by 4 bases and J by 3 bases, 2 bases remained unmatched.

This clonotype has ten or more counts. This chain uses TRBV28 with TRBJ1-2, with D tentatively TRBD1 (6 bases). Deletions cut 6 bases from V and 7 bases from J, with 15 bases between. Looked up from germline, CDR1 is MDHEN and CDR2 is SYDVKM. The CDR3 is 13 residues long. The CDR3 sequence: CASRVGGRGGYTF. The CDR3 region has the DNA TGTGCCAGCAGGGTGGGGGGGCGTGGTGGCTACACCTTC.

A remark on this clonotype: This may arise from a read error, as a much more abundant clone is one base away. V and J are TRBV27 and TRBJ1-5; D is ambiguous. V was clipped by 4 bases and J by 2 bases, with 6 bases between them. Germline V gene data show CDR1 as MNHEY and CDR2 as SMNVEV (reference sequence). There are 13 residues in the CDR3. CDR3 sequence (DNA): TGTGCCAGCAGTTGGAGTGGCAATCAGCCCCAGCATTTT. Encoded protein: CASSWSGNQPQHF.

The V call is TRBV2, the J call TRBJ1-2; D perhaps matches TRBD1 (5 bases). This CDR3 contains 13 residues. The germline gives CDR1 SNHLY, CDR2 FYNNEI. Trimming took off 8 bases at V and 4 bases at J, with 14 bases between the two ends. The CDR3 protein is CASQDILTYGYTF. In nucleotides, the CDR3 is TGTGCCAGCCAGGACATCCTGACCTATGGCTACACCTTC. The entire variable domain, with the rest obtained from reference TRBV2 and TRBJ1-2, is as follows: EPEVTQTPSHQVTQMGQEVILRCVPISNHLYFYWYRQILGQKVEFLVSFYNNEISEKSEIFDDQFSVERPDGSNFTLKIRSTKLEDSAMYFCASQDILTYGYTFGSGTRLTVV.

This clonotype was seen repeatedly, ten times or more. The chain is built from TRBV6-1 and TRBJ2-3; TRBD1 matches 8 bases. The CDR3 contains 14 residues. V was pared by 5 bases and J by 2 bases, with 3 bases of the junction left unmatched. Germline V gene data show CDR1 as MNHNS and CDR2 as SASEGT. The CDR3 reads CASSLTGVTDTQYF. The CDR3 nucleotides are TGTGCCAGCAGTTTGACAGGGGTCACAGATACGCAGTATTTT.

Turning to this clonotype: This may be a read error: a much more frequent sequence differs by one nucleotide. As the CDR3 is not closed by the conserved phenylalanine or tryptophan, this likely results from a read error. Here the CDR3 DNA reads TGTGCCAGCAGCCACCGGGGGGACAATCAGCCCCAGCATCTT. It yields the protein CASSHRGDNQPQHL. The chain recombines TRBV3-1 with TRBJ1-5, with D possibly TRBD1 on 5 matching bases. The CDR3 consists of 14 residues. The germline V gene has CDR1 LGHDT and CDR2 YNNKEL (reference sequence). Trimming left V 3 bases short and J 3 bases short, with 9 bases between.

The rearrangement links TRBV4-1 to TRBJ2-2; weak D call: TRBD1 (6 bases). Trimming removed 2 bases at V and 6 bases at J, with 10 bases between. The length of the CDR3 is 14 residues. The germline gives CDR1 MGHRA, CDR2 YSYEKL. The CDR3 coding sequence is TGCGCCAGCAGCCAATCACAGGGTTCCGGGGAGCTGTTTTTT. Translating it yields CASSQSQGSGELFF.

This clonotype appeared many times. CDR3 sequence: CASSHRGTKNIQYF. CDR3 nucleotide sequence: TGTGCCAGCAGCCACAGGGGAACCAAAAACATTCAGTACTTC. This chain uses TRBV11-2 with TRBJ2-4, with 7 bases matching TRBD1. CDR1 is SGHAT, CDR2 FQNNGV, per germline. The CDR3 is 14 amino acids. J gave up 2 bases and V 5 bases, and 3 bases lay outside the gene matches.

This clonotype came up many times. The rearrangement uses TRBV7-2 and TRBJ2-7; the D is unclear. V lost 1 base and J 5 bases, leaving 9 bases between the germline ends. The CDR3 loop spans 13 amino acids. Germline V gives CDR1 SGHTA, CDR2 FQGNSA. The CDR3 sequence: CASSLGLGDEQYF. The CDR3 DNA sequence: TGTGCCAGCAGCTTAGGTTTGGGTGACGAGCAGTACTTC.

Ten or more counts support this clonotype. The chain links TRBV28 to TRBJ1-5; perhaps TRBD1 as D (6 bases). The ends were cut back, 1 base at V and 3 bases at J, with 10 bases in the middle. The CDR3 spans 15 residues. Germline CDR1 is MDHEN and CDR2 is SYDVKM. The CDR3 nucleotides read TGTGCCAGCAGTTTATTGGACAGAACCAATCAGCCCCAGCATTTT. It translates to CASSLLDRTNQPQHF. The full variable domain, its missing parts supplied by reference TRBV28 and TRBJ1-5, is DVKVTQSSRYLVKRTGEKVFLECVQDMDHENMFWYRQDPGLGLRLIYFSYDVKMKEKGDIPEGYSVSREKKERFSLILESASTNQTSMYLCASSLLDRTNQPQHFGDGTRLSIL.

This clonotype showed up just a few times. This rearrangement joins TRBV18 to TRBJ2-3, with TRBD2 matching 10 bases. Germline loops: CDR1 KGHSH, CDR2 LQKENI. The V and J ends lost 4 bases and 4 bases, in that order; junction bases with no gene match: 2. The CDR3 is made up of 14 amino acids. CDR3 DNA sequence: TGTGCCAGCTCACTAGGACTAGCGGCAGATACGCAGTATTTT. Encoded protein: CASSLGLAADTQYF.

The chain links TRBV4-1 to TRBJ2-3; D perhaps matches TRBD2 (7 bases). In germline, CDR1 is MGHRA, CDR2 YSYEKL. V shed 1 base and J shed 2 bases, with 13 bases lying between them. The CDR3 is 16 amino acids. CDR3 residues: CASSQGGGRTTDTQYF. The DNA of the CDR3 is TGCGCCAGCAGCCAAGGGGGGGGGCGAACCACAGATACGCAGTATTTT.

This clonotype was observed at least ten times. The chain recombines TRBV28 with TRBJ2-2; TRBD2 agrees at 7 bases. Germline CDR1 and CDR2: MDHEN and SYDVKM. Trimming at V came to 5 bases and at J to 6 bases, leaving 15 bases not matched to a gene. The CDR3 is made up of 17 amino acids. CDR3 loop: CASSPSVGPRGAGELFF. The CDR3 bases are TGTGCCAGCAGTCCTTCGGTTGGGCCCCGGGGGGCCGGGGAGCTGTTTTTT.

This clonotype was seen at least ten times. The chain employs TRBV7-8 and TRBJ2-2, with 15 bases identical to TRBD2. This CDR3 comprises 17 residues. In germline, CDR1 is SGHVS, CDR2 FQNEAQ. V dropped 1 base and J dropped 6; count of bases not matched to a gene: 3. Here the CDR3 reads CASSLGTSGGAAGELFF. CDR3 bases: TGTGCCAGCAGCTTAGGGACTAGCGGGGGGGCCGCCGGGGAGCTGTTTTTT.

The J gene is TRBJ2-3, the V gene TRBV7-9; 13 nucleotides align to TRBD2. V lost 5 bases and J lost 0; bases outside the gene matches: 2. The germline CDR1 and CDR2 sequences are SEHNR and FQNEAQ (reference sequence). The length of the CDR3 is 16 residues. CDR3 protein: CASSPGLAGSTDTQYF. The CDR3 coding sequence is TGTGCCAGCAGCCCGGGACTAGCGGGGAGCACAGATACGCAGTATTTT.

The table lists this clonotype with many counts. The chain carries TRBV6-1 and TRBJ1-1; 10 nucleotides match TRBD1. Germline assignment: CDR1 MNHNS and CDR2 SASEGT. The CDR3 totals 14 residues. V was pared by 6 bases and J by 7 bases, with 8 bases of the junction left unmatched. CDR3 coding DNA: TGTGCCAGCAGCGGTGACAGGGGGCACAATGAAGCTTTCTTT. Protein sequence: CASSGDRGHNEAFF.